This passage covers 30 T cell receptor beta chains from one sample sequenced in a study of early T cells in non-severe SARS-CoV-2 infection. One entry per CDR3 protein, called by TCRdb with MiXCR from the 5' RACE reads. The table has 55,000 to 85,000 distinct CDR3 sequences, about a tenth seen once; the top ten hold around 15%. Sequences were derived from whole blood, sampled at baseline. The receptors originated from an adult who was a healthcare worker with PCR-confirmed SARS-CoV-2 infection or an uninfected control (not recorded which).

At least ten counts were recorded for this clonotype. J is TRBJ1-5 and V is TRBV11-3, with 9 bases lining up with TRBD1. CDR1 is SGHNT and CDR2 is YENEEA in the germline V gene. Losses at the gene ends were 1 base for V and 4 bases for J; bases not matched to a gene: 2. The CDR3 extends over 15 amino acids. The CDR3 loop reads CASSLGTGVNQPQHF. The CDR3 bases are TGTGCCAGCAGCTTAGGGACAGGGGTTAATCAGCCCCAGCATTTT.

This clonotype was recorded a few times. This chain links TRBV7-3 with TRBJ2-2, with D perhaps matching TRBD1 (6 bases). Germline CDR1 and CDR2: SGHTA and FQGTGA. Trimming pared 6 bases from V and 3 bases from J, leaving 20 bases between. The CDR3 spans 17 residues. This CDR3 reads CASSSKQGIRHTGELFF. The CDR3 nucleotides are TGTGCCAGCAGTTCAAAACAGGGTATACGACACACCGGGGAGCTGTTTTTT.

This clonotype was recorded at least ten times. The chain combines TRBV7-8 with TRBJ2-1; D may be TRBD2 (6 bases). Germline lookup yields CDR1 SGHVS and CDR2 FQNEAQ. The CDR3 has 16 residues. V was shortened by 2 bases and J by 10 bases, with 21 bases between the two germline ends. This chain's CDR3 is CASSLRPGRTMREQFF. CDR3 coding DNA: TGTGCCAGCAGCTTAAGGCCGGGGAGGACAATGCGGGAGCAGTTCTTC.

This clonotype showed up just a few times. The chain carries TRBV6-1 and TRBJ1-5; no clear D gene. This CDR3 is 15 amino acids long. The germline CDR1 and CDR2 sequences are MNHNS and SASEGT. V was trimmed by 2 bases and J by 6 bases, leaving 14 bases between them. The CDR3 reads CASSERPGLGQPQHF. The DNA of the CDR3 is TGTGCCAGCAGTGAAAGGCCGGGTCTGGGTCAGCCCCAGCATTTT.

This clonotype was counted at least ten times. Here the CDR3 DNA reads TGCAGCGTGGAGGGGACCGGGAACTATGGCTACACCTTC. Translation gives CSVEGTGNYGYTF. The chain employs TRBV29-1 and TRBJ1-2; a possible D gene is TRBD1 (5 bases). Germline V gene lookup returns CDR1 SQVTM and CDR2 ANQGSEA. The ends were cut back, 6 bases at V and 2 bases at J, with 13 bases in the middle. This CDR3 is 13 amino acids long.

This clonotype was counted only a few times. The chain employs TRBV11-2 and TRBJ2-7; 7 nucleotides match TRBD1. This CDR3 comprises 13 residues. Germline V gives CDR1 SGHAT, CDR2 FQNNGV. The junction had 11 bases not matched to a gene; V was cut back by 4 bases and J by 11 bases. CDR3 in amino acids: CASSSERQGLEYF. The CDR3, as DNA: TGTGCCAGCAGCTCAGAGAGACAGGGTCTGGAGTACTTC. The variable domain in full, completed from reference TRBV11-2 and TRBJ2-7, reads EAGVAQSPRYKIIEKRQSVAFWCNPISGHATLYWYQQILGQGPKLLIQFQNNGVVDDSQLPKDRFSAERLKGVDSTLKIQPAKLEDSAVYLCASSSERQGLEYFGPGTRLTVT.

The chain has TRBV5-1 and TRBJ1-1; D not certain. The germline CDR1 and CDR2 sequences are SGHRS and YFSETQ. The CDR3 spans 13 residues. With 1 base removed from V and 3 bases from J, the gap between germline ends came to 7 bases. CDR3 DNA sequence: TGCGCCAGCAGCTTGAGTGGGGACACTGAAGCTTTCTTT. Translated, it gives CASSLSGDTEAFF.

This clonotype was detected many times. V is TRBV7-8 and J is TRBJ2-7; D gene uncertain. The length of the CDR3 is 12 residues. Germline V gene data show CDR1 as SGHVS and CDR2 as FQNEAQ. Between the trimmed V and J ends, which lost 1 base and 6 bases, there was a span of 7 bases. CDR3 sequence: CASSLGGSEQYF. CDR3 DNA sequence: TGTGCCAGCAGCTTAGGGGGATCCGAGCAGTACTTC.

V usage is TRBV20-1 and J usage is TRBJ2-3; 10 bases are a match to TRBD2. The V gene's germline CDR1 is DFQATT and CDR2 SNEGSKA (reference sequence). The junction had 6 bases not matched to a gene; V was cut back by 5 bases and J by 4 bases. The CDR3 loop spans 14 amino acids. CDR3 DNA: TGCAGTGCTTTCAGCGGGAGGGGGGCAGATACGCAGTATTTT. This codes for CSAFSGRGADTQYF.

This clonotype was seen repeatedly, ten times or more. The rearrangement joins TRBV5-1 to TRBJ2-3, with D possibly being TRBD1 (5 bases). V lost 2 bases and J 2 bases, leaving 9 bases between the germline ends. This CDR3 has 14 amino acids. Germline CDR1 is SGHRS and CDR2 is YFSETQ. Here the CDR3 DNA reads TGCGCCAGCAGCTTTCTAGGGGTCACAGATACGCAGTATTTT. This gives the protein CASSFLGVTDTQYF.

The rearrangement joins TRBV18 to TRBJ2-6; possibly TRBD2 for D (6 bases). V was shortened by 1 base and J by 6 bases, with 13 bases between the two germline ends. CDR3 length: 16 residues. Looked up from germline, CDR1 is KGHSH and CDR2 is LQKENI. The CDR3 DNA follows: TGTGCCAGCTCACCACAGTCGGGAGTGGAGGCCAACGTCCTGACTTTC. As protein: CASSPQSGVEANVLTF.

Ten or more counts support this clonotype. The CDR3 DNA reads as TGTGCCAGCAGTCCTGGGGACAGCCTCAGGAATACGCAGTATTTT. Translated, it gives CASSPGDSLRNTQYF. The gene calls are TRBV27 and TRBJ2-3; 7 bases agree with TRBD1. Unmatched junction bases numbered 12, after V lost 5 bases and J lost 7 bases. Germline CDR1 MNHEY, CDR2 SMNVEV (reference sequence). The CDR3 runs to 15 residues.

The CDR3 spells CASSGQGDSPLHF. CDR3 coding DNA: TGTGCCAGTAGTGGTCAGGGGGATTCACCCCTCCACTTT. V is TRBV19 and J is TRBJ1-6; 7 bases map to TRBD1. Germline-derived CDR1 and CDR2 are LNHDA and SQIVND (reference sequence). V was pared by 5 bases and J by 8 bases, with 3 bases of the junction left unmatched. The CDR3 has 13 amino acids.

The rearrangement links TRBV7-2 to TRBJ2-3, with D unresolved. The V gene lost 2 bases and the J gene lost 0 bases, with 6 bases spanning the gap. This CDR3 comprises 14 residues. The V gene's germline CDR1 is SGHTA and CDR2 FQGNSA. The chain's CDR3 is CASSLRRSTDTQYF. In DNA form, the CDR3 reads TGTGCCAGCAGCTTAAGGCGAAGCACAGATACGCAGTATTTT. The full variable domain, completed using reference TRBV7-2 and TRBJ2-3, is GAGVSQSPSNKVTEKGKDVELRCDPISGHTALYWYRQSLGQGLEFLIYFQGNSAPDKSGLPSDRFSAERTGGSVSTLTIQRTQQEDSAVYLCASSLRRSTDTQYFGPGTRLTVL.

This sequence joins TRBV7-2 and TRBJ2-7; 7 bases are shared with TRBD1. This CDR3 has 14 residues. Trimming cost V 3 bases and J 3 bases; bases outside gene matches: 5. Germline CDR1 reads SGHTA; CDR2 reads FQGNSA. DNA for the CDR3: TGTGCCAGCAGCTTCGCCCGGGACAGCTACGAGCAGTACTTC. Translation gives CASSFARDSYEQYF.

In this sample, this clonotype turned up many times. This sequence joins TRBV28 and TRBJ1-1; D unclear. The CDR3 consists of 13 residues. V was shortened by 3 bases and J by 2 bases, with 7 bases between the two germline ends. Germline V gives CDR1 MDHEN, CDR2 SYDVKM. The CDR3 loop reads CASSFEVNTEAFF. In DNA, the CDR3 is TGTGCCAGCAGTTTTGAGGTAAACACTGAAGCTTTCTTT.

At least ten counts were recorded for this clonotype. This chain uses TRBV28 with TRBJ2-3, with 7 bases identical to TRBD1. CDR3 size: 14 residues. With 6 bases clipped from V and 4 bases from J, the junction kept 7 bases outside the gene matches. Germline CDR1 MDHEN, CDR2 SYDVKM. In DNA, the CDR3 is TGTGCCAGCAGCTACAGGGGAGCTCCAGATACGCAGTATTTT. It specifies CASSYRGAPDTQYF.

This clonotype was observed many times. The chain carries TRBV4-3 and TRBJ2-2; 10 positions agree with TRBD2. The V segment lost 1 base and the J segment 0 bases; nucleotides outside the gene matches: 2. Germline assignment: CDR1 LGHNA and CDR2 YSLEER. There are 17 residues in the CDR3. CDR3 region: CASSQGTSGTNTGELFF. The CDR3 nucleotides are TGCGCCAGCAGCCAAGGGACTAGCGGTACGAACACCGGGGAGCTGTTTTTT.

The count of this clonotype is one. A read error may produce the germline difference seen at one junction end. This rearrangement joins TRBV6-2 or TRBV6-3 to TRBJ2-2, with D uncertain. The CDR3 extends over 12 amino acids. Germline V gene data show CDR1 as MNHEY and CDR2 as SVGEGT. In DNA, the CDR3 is TGTGCCACCCAGACGGCGACCGCGGAGCTGTTTTTT. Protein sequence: CATQTATAELFF.

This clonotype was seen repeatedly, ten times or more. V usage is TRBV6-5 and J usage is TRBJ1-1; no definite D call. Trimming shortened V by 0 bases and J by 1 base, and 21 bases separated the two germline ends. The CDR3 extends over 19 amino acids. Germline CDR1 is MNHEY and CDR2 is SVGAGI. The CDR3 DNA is TGTGCCAGCAGTTACTCGCTTTTTAAGGCGCGGGGTTGGAACACTGAAGCTTTCTTT. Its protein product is CASSYSLFKARGWNTEAFF.

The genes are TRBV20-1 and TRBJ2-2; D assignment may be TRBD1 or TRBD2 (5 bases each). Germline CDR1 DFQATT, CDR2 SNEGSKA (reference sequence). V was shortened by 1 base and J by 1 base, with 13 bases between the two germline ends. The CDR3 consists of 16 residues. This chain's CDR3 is CSARAVGGLNTGELFF. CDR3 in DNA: TGCAGTGCTAGAGCCGTTGGGGGTTTGAACACCGGGGAGCTGTTTTTT.

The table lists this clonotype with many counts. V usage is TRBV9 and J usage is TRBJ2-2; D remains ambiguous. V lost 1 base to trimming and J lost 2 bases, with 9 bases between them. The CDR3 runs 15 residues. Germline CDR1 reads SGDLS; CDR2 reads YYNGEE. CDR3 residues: CASSVYSDNTGELFF. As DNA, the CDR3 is TGTGCCAGCAGCGTATATTCGGATAACACCGGGGAGCTGTTTTTT.

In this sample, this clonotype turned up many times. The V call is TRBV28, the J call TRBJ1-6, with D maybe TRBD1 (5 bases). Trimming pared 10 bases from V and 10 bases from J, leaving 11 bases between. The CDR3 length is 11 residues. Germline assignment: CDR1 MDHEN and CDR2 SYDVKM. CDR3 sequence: CATGTESPLHF. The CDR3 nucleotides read TGTGCCACTGGGACGGAATCACCCCTCCACTTT.

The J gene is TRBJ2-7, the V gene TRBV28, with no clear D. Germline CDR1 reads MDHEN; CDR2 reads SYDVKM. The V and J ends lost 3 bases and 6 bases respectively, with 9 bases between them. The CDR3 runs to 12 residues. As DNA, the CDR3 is TGTGCCAGCAGTTTCGGGTGGAGCGAGCAGTACTTC. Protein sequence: CASSFGWSEQYF.

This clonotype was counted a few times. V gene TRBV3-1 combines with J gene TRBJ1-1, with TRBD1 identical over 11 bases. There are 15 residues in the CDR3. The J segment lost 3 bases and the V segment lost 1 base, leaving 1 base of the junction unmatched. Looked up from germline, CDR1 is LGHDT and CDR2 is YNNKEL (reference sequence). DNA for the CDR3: TGTGCCAGCAGCCAAGGGACAGGGGGCTACACTGAAGCTTTCTTT. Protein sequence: CASSQGTGGYTEAFF.

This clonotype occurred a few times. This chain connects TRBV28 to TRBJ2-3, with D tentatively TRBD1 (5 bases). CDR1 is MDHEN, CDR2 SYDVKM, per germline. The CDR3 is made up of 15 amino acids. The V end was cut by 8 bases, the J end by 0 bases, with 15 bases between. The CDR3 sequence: CASLRDRTSTDTQYF. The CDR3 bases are TGTGCCAGCCTTAGAGACAGAACTAGCACAGATACGCAGTATTTT.

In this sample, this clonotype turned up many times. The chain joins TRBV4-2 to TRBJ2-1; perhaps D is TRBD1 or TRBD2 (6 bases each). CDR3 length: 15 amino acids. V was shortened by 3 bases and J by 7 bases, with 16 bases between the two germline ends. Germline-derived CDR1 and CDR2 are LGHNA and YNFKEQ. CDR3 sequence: CASSHQGRDPNEQFF. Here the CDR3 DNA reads TGTGCCAGCAGCCATCAGGGGCGGGACCCAAATGAGCAGTTCTTC.

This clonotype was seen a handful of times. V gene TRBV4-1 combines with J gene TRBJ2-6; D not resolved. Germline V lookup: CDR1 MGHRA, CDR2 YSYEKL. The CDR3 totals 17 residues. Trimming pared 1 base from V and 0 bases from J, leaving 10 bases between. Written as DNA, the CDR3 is TGCGCCAGCAGCCAAGCAGGATCACGCTCTGGGGCCAACGTCCTGACTTTC. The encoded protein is CASSQAGSRSGANVLTF.

The CDR3 loop is CASSEVSVAFF. In nucleotides, the CDR3 is TGTGCCAGCAGTGAAGTAAGTGTGGCTTTCTTT. The V and J genes are TRBV2 and TRBJ1-1; D gene uncertain. The CDR3 extends over 11 amino acids. Germline assignment: CDR1 SNHLY and CDR2 FYNNEI. V lost 1 base and J lost 11, with 8 bases in between.

This CDR3 is CASSRGTGAGANVLTF. The CDR3 nucleotides read TGCGCCAGCAGCCGCGGGACAGGGGCTGGGGCCAACGTCCTGACTTTC. This chain links TRBV5-1 with TRBJ2-6, with 10 bases fitting TRBD1. The ends lost 4 bases at V and 2 bases at J; junction bases unmatched: 3. CDR1 and CDR2 (germline): SGHRS, YFSETQ. The CDR3 totals 16 residues. The whole variable domain, remainder taken from reference TRBV5-1 and TRBJ2-6, is KAGVTQTPRYLIKTRGQQVTLSCSPISGHRSVSWYQQTPGQGLQFLFEYFSETQRNKGNFPGRFSGRQFSNSRSEMNVSTLELGDSALYLCASSRGTGAGANVLTFGAGSRLTVL.